One sample yielded the 25 T cell receptor beta chains listed below, sequenced in a study of blood T cell repertoires in COVID-19. Generated by immunoSEQ multiplex PCR, the TCRdb table keeps only in-frame clones and is missing some. This sample has 300,000 to 400,000 clones, with 70% to 90% found just once. Sequencing was done on a sample of peripheral blood. All receptors come from a woman in her forties or fifties who had recovered from COVID-19.

The chain employs TRBV6-2 or TRBV6-3 and TRBJ2-3; weak D call: TRBD2 (5 bases). The length of the CDR3 is 17 residues. The germline V gene encodes CDR1 MNHEY and CDR2 SVGEGT. V dropped 2 bases and J dropped 5 bases, with 20 bases sitting between them. This CDR3 is CASSYGQLEVLVDTQYF. The CDR3 coding sequence is TGTGCCAGCAGTTACGGGCAGTTGGAGGTCCTCGTAGATACGCAGTATTTT.

The chain carries TRBV28 and TRBJ2-7, with 9 positions matching TRBD1. The CDR3 runs to 16 residues. Germline V CDR1 and CDR2: MDHEN, SYDVKM. J was trimmed by 3 bases and V by 5 bases; bases with no gene match: 11. CDR3: CASSTTGTGTRYEQYF. CDR3 bases: TGTGCCAGCAGTACCACCGGGACAGGGACTCGCTACGAGCAGTACTTC. The full variable domain, rest sourced from reference TRBV28 and TRBJ2-7, is DVKVTQSSRYLVKRTGEKVFLECVQDMDHENMFWYRQDPGLGLRLIYFSYDVKMKEKGDIPEGYSVSREKKERFSLILESASTNQTSMYLCASSTTGTGTRYEQYFGPGTRLTVT.

This clone was detected once. The chain couples TRBV7-2 to TRBJ2-5; the match to TRBD1 covers 9 bases. The germline gives CDR1 SGHTA, CDR2 FQGNSA. This CDR3 region has 15 residues. The trim removed 4 bases at V and 7 bases at J, leaving 10 bases unmatched. In DNA form, the CDR3 reads TGTGCCAGCAGCTCCATGGGACAGGGCGGACGGACCCAGTACTTC. This sequence encodes CASSSMGQGGRTQYF.

The J gene is TRBJ1-5, the V gene TRBV14; TRBD1 aligns across 10 bases. The CDR3 has 20 residues. The germline V gene has CDR1 SGHDN and CDR2 FVKESK. Unmatched junction bases numbered 11, after V lost 0 bases and J lost 0 bases. The CDR3, as DNA: TGTGCCAGCAGCCAAGAGGCTAGACAGGGGGCGAGGTGTAGCAATCAGCCCCAGCATTTT. Translated, it gives CASSQEARQGARCSNQPQHF.

The CDR3 nucleotides are TGTGCCAGCAGACGACCGGAGATTGATAATTCACCCCTCCACTTT. Translated: CASRRPEIDNSPLHF. The rearrangement uses TRBV7-9 and TRBJ1-6; the D is unclear. V lost 6 bases, J lost 5 bases, and 14 bases lay in between. This CDR3 spans 15 amino acids. Per the germline V gene, CDR1 is SEHNR and CDR2 is FQNEAQ (reference sequence).

J is TRBJ2-5 and V is TRBV3-1 (or the pseudogene TRBV3-2); 7 bases align to TRBD2. The J segment lost 5 bases and the V segment lost 4 bases, leaving 10 bases of the junction unmatched. From germline, CDR1 is LGHDT and CDR2 YNNKEL (reference sequence). CDR3 length: 15 residues. The DNA of the CDR3 is TGTGCCAGCAGCCCCTGGACCAGGCGGGGGGAGACCCAGTACTTC. Translation: CASSPWTRRGETQYF.

CDR3 bases: TGTGCCAGCAGCATCCGGACTAGCGGGAGAGCGTGGGAGACCCAGTACTTC. Protein product: CASSIRTSGRAWETQYF. The chain employs TRBV5-5 and TRBJ2-5, with TRBD2 matching 13 bases. The CDR3 loop spans 17 amino acids. Trimming at V came to 4 bases and at J to 5 bases, leaving 11 bases not matched to a gene. Looked up from germline, CDR1 is SGHKS and CDR2 is YYEKEE (reference sequence).

In its sample, this clone was seen once. The chain is built from TRBV28 and TRBJ1-4; D remains unclear. Germline V gives CDR1 MDHEN, CDR2 SYDVKM. Trimming pared 4 bases from V and 9 bases from J, leaving 15 bases between. The CDR3 sequence is 14 residues long. The CDR3 DNA reads TGTGCCAGCAGTTCCGGAGGTACGATGAAAAAACTGTTTTTT. Protein sequence: CASSSGGTMKKLFF.

The chain uses TRBV27 and TRBJ1-2; 8 bases line up with TRBD1. Trimming took 5 bases from V and 7 from J; bases not matched to a gene: 12. CDR3 length equals 15 residues. Per the germline V gene, CDR1 is MNHEY and CDR2 is SMNVEV (reference sequence). CDR3 in DNA: TGTGCCAGCAGTAAGGGACAGGTTGGTGGTTTTGGCTACACCTTC. Amino acid sequence: CASSKGQVGGFGYTF.

This clone was detected a few times. The rearrangement joins TRBV11-2 to TRBJ2-2; D not certain. The CDR3 is 14 residues long. Germline-derived CDR1 and CDR2 are SGHAT and FQNNGV. The ends were cut back, 0 bases at V and 5 bases at J, with 7 bases in the middle. This CDR3 reads CASSLDVETGELFF. Here the CDR3 DNA reads TGTGCCAGCAGCTTAGATGTTGAGACCGGGGAGCTGTTTTTT. The whole variable domain, remainder taken from reference TRBV11-2 and TRBJ2-2, is EAGVAQSPRYKIIEKRQSVAFWCNPISGHATLYWYQQILGQGPKLLIQFQNNGVVDDSQLPKDRFSAERLKGVDSTLKIQPAKLEDSAVYLCASSLDVETGELFFGEGSRLTVL.

CDR3 amino acids: CASSLRLSSYEQYF. The CDR3 DNA is TGTGCCAGCAGCTTAAGACTTAGCTCCTACGAGCAGTACTTC. The chain is built from TRBV11-1 and TRBJ2-7; D is undetermined. From germline, CDR1 is SGHAT and CDR2 FQDESV (reference sequence). Trimming took 2 bases from V and 0 from J, leaving 8 bases between them. This CDR3 has 14 residues.

This CDR3 is CSASRRGIPGELFF. DNA of the CDR3: TGCAGTGCTAGTCGGAGGGGAATCCCCGGGGAGCTGTTTTTT. The V gene is TRBV20-1, the J gene TRBJ2-2, with a weak D call TRBD2 (6 bases). The V end lost 3 bases, the J end lost 6 bases, and 14 bases lay between the germline ends. Looked up from germline, CDR1 is DFQATT and CDR2 is SNEGSKA (reference sequence). This CDR3 has 14 residues.

The chain carries TRBV29-1 and TRBJ1-2; weak D call: TRBD1 (5 bases). Deletions cut 6 bases from V and 8 bases from J, with 22 bases between. Germline CDR1 SQVTM, CDR2 ANQGSEA. The CDR3 runs 14 residues. The chain's CDR3 is CSVGTPAGTRGYTF. The CDR3 DNA is TGCAGCGTCGGGACTCCCGCCGGGACGAGGGGCTACACCTTC.

The chain links TRBV11-3 to TRBJ2-1, with TRBD1 matching 9 bases. Germline CDR1 reads SGHNT; CDR2 reads YENEEA. J gave up 3 bases and V 4 bases, and 4 bases lay outside the gene matches. The CDR3 is 15 residues long. The CDR3 protein is CASSSSGQGYNEQFF. DNA of the CDR3: TGTGCCAGCAGCTCCTCGGGACAGGGCTACAATGAGCAGTTCTTC.

In this sample, this clone turned up a few times. The same CDR3 arises from other DNA sequences in this sample as well. The gene calls are TRBV27 and TRBJ1-2; D gene unclear. The CDR3 has 13 residues. V was cut by 3 bases and J by 1 base, with 6 bases left in between. Germline-derived CDR1 and CDR2 are MNHEY and SMNVEV (reference sequence). The CDR3: CASSFSINYGYTF. The CDR3, as DNA: TGTGCCAGCAGTTTTTCTATTAACTATGGCTACACCTTC.

This rearrangement joins TRBV12-3 or TRBV12-4 to TRBJ1-2; D may be TRBD1 (5 bases). V lost 6 bases and J 5 bases, leaving 10 bases between the germline ends. This CDR3 region has 12 residues. The CDR3 loop is CASRSGRYGYTF. The CDR3 DNA follows: TGTGCCAGCAGATCAGGGCGGTATGGCTACACCTTC.

The V call is TRBV7-2, the J call TRBJ1-6; D uncertain. The CDR3 totals 15 residues. Looked up from germline, CDR1 is SGHTA and CDR2 is FQGNSA. Trimming stripped 1 base from V and 2 bases from J, with 6 bases between. CDR3 amino acids: CASSLGSAYNSPLHF. For the CDR3, the DNA is TGTGCCAGCAGCTTAGGCAGTGCCTATAATTCACCCCTCCACTTT.

This chain uses TRBV2 with TRBJ2-5; 7 positions match TRBD2. Germline CDR1 SNHLY, CDR2 FYNNEI. J was trimmed by 1 base and V by 6 bases; bases with no gene match: 8. This CDR3 has 15 residues. Written as DNA, the CDR3 is TGTGCCAGCAGGGGACTATCGGAACCCCAAGAGACCCAGTACTTC. As protein: CASRGLSEPQETQYF.

The genes are TRBV27 and TRBJ2-6; D gene unclear. The CDR3 covers 17 residues. V lost 8 bases to trimming and J lost 1 base, with 18 bases between them. CDR1 and CDR2 from the germline V gene are MNHEY and SMNVEV (reference sequence). DNA for the CDR3: TGTGCCAGCGGTGCTGCTGGTGCCCAGTCTGGGGCCAACGTCCTGACTTTC. Translating it yields CASGAAGAQSGANVLTF. Full variable domain (outside the CDR3, taken from reference TRBV27 and TRBJ2-6): EAQVTQNPRYLITVTGKKLTVTCSQNMNHEYMSWYRQDPGLGLRQIYYSMNVEVTDKGDVPEGYKVSRKEKRNFPLILESPSPNQTSLYFCASGAAGAQSGANVLTFGAGSRLTVL.

Details on this clone: This CDR3 is also generated by other DNA sequences in the sample. The chain uses TRBV6-2 or TRBV6-3 and TRBJ2-7; D is unclear. This CDR3 has 12 residues. From germline, CDR1 is MNHEY and CDR2 SVGEGT. Trimming pared 3 bases from V and 4 bases from J, leaving 7 bases between. The CDR3 reads CASSYTGYEQYF. The CDR3 bases are TGTGCCAGCAGTTATACCGGGTACGAGCAGTACTTC.

The gene calls are TRBV4-3 and TRBJ2-1; 10 nucleotides match TRBD2. This CDR3 spans 14 amino acids. After removal of 4 bases from V and 7 bases from J, the junction contained 4 bases not matched to a gene. Germline V gives CDR1 LGHNA, CDR2 YSLEER. This chain's CDR3 is CASSPGLARNEQFF. As DNA, the CDR3 is TGCGCCAGCAGCCCGGGACTAGCGAGGAATGAGCAGTTCTTC.

The chain couples TRBV15 to TRBJ1-5; the D gene is possibly TRBD1 (5 bases). V was shortened by 0 bases and J by 6 bases, with 12 bases between the two germline ends. Germline CDR1 is LNHNV and CDR2 is YYDKDF (reference sequence). The CDR3 covers 15 residues. CDR3 region: CATSRDRGRGQPQHF. For the CDR3, the DNA is TGTGCCACCAGCAGAGATCGCGGGAGGGGTCAGCCCCAGCATTTT.

The J gene is TRBJ1-2, the V gene TRBV6-5, with 10 bases aligning to TRBD1. Germline CDR1 is MNHEY and CDR2 is SVGAGI. The CDR3 has 13 amino acids. Trimming at V came to 7 bases and at J to 7 bases, leaving 6 bases not matched to a gene. CDR3 sequence: CASNPTGGFGYTF. CDR3 bases: TGTGCCAGCAACCCGACAGGGGGCTTTGGCTACACCTTC.

V usage is TRBV11-2 and J usage is TRBJ2-3, with TRBD2 matching 12 bases. The CDR3 is 19 amino acids. The germline V gene has CDR1 SGHAT and CDR2 FQNNGV. The trim removed 3 bases at V and 2 bases at J, leaving 12 bases unmatched. The CDR3 bases are TGTGCCAGCAGCTTCCCCCGGGCTAGCGGGGGGGTACACACAGATACGCAGTATTTT. The encoded protein is CASSFPRASGGVHTDTQYF.

The rearrangement uses TRBV3-1 (or the pseudogene TRBV3-2) and TRBJ2-7; D might be TRBD2 (6 bases). Germline V CDR1 and CDR2: LGHDT, YNNKEL (reference sequence). CDR3 length: 12 amino acids. V shed 5 bases and J shed 3 bases, with 8 bases lying between them. The CDR3 loop is CASSNGGYEQYF. DNA of the CDR3: TGTGCCAGCAGCAACGGGGGCTACGAGCAGTACTTC.